The entry that follows covers one T cell receptor beta chain sequence. The sample is drawn from a study of cytomegalovirus exposure and HLA in healthy donors. Study background: The roughly 670 first-cohort repertoires shared a platform with the 120 validation repertoires, as reported in a later analysis.

The CDR3 has 19 residues. The V segment lost 5 bases and the J segment 7 bases; nucleotides outside the gene matches: 21. Germline-derived CDR1 and CDR2 are MNHEY and SMNVEV (reference sequence). Sequencing used immunoSEQ multiplex PCR; TCRdb keeps in-frame clones, though not all of them. The sample includes 55,000 to 75,000 clones, about 96% of them seen just once. The chain has TRBV27 and TRBJ2-1; 9 positions match TRBD2. The receptor was derived from a woman between 18 and 30 years old in good health and CMV-seronegative. Material: PBMCs. The CDR3, as DNA: TGTGCCAGCAGTCGACGAAACGATACAGAGCGGGAGGTTGAGAATGAGCAGTTCTTC. Protein: CASSRRNDTEREVENEQFF.